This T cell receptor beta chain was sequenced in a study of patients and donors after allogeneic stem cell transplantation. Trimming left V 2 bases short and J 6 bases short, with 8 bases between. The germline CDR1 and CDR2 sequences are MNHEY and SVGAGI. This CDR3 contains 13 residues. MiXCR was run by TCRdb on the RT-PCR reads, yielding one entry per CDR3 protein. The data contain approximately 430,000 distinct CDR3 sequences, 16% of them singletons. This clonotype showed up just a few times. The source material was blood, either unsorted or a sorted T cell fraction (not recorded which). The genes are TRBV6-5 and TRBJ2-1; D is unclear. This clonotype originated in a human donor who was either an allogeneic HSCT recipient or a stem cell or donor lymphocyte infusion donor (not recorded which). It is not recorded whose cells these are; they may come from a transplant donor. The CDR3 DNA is TGTGCCAGCAGTTACGGGATTTCCAATGAGCAGTTCTTC. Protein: CASSYGISNEQFF.